The rows below give T cell receptor beta chains drawn from one sample of a study of cytomegalovirus exposure and HLA in healthy donors. TCRdb's table, derived via immunoSEQ multiplex PCR, lists solely in-frame clones and lacks some. This table has tens of thousands of clones, about 66% appearing once. Sequenced material: PBMCs. The receptors here all came from a boy aged 5-17 years in good health and CMV-seropositive. The CDR3 runs from the conserved cysteine through the conserved F or W.

TRBJ2-3 | 14 | TRBV2 | CASVRDKSTDTQYF
TRBJ2-3 | 16 | TRBV10-3 | CAISESIAGGSDTQYF
TRBJ2-3 | 13 | TRBV14 | CASSQVQGSRQYF
TRBJ1-1 | 12 | TRBV30 | CAWSAPGPEAFF
TRBJ2-7 | 15 | TRBV6-5 | CASSYKGTGSYEQYF
TRBJ2-1 | 11 | TRBV7-9 | CASAPGGEQFF
TRBJ2-2 | 16 | TRBV19 | CASHPLGLANTGELFF
TRBJ1-2 | 17 | TRBV5-6 | CASSFDKLFLANYGYTF
TRBJ2-2 | 18 | TRBV4-2 | CASSQKRQTTVFSGELFF
TRBJ2-5 | 13 | TRBV7-7 | CASSSGLEETQYF
TRBJ2-7 | 13 | TRBV27 | CASVGGRSYEQYF
TRBJ2-3 | 15 | TRBV5-4 | CASSTGQVVADTQYF
TRBJ2-5 | 13 | TRBV2 | CASARLYQETQYF
TRBJ1-3 | 16 | TRBV25-1 | CASSDHGQISGNIIYF
TRBJ1-5 | 15 | TRBV6-6 | CASSYLGRGNQPQHF
TRBJ1-1 | 13 | TRBV6-1 | CAGRQGLSTEAFF
TRBJ2-3 | 16 | TRBV5-1 | CASSLGGTGGTDTQYF
TRBJ2-7 | 13 | TRBV5-6 | CASTKDLGGEQYF
TRBJ1-4 | 15 | TRBV7-9 | CASSFRDRGNEKLFF
TRBJ2-3 | 15 | TRBV29-1 | CSVETSELSGYTQYF
TRBJ2-1 | 16 | TRBV5-1 | CASSLVPDRGVNEQFF
TRBJ2-2 | 15 | TRBV15 | CATSRDGFGTGELFF
TRBJ2-7 | 11 | TRBV25-1 | CATTGGYEQYF
TRBJ1-1 | 13 | TRBV27 | CASSSYRQNEAFF
TRBJ1-2 | 13 | TRBV6-5 | CASSYSRGRGYTF
TRBJ2-7 | 14 | TRBV18 | CASSPGTGLYEQYF
TRBJ2-7 | 16 | TRBV23-1 | CASSPIQRGFAYEQYF
TRBJ2-2 | 15 | TRBV7-3 | CASSWGLSRTGELFF
TRBJ2-3 | 15 | TRBV9 | CASSAESGRPDTQYF
TRBJ1-1 | 13 | TRBV6-5 | CASRDRGHTEAFF
TRBJ1-2 | 15 | TRBV19 | CASSISLRVNYGYTF
TRBJ1-2 | 12 | TRBV29-1 | CSARTGGCGYTF
TRBJ2-2 | 13 | TRBV29-1 | CSVSRGQSGELFF
TRBJ2-3 | 16 | TRBV7-3 | CASSSTSGLSTDTQYF
TRBJ1-1 | 16 | TRBV7-4 | CASSLIGPGGNTEAFF
TRBJ1-6 | 13 | TRBV29-1 | CSVKNTNNSPLHF
TRBJ1-1 | 13 | TRBV27 | CASRPQGGTEAFF
TRBJ2-3 | 14 | TRBV29-1 | CSGQRDSNTDTQYF
TRBJ2-1 | 15 | TRBV7-6 | CASSSSGGPYNEQFF
TRBJ2-1 | 14 | TRBV5-4 | CASSLDMANNEQFF